This TCR beta chain was sequenced in a study of breast tumors, draining lymph nodes, adjacent tissues. Germline V lookup: CDR1 SGHTA, CDR2 FQGTGA. The CDR3 has 16 amino acids. With 1 base removed from V and 1 base from J, the gap between germline ends came to 12 bases. In TCRdb, the multiplex PCR reads were re-called with MiXCR into one record per CDR3 protein. The sample yields around 230,000 distinct CDR3 sequences, approximately 29% seen once. This clonotype was seen at least ten times. Breast cancer patients provided tissue from their axillary draining lymph nodes. Sequencing was carried out using axillary lymph node tissue. The source of this sequence is a female donor with breast cancer. Some clones in this sample may be carry-over from other donors' samples. The chain combines TRBV7-3 with TRBJ2-3, with D tentatively TRBD1 or TRBD2 (6 bases each). The CDR3 DNA sequence: TGTGCCAGCAGCTTAATCGGGGGCGCTGGCACAGATACGCAGTATTTT. This gives the protein CASSLIGGAGTDTQYF.